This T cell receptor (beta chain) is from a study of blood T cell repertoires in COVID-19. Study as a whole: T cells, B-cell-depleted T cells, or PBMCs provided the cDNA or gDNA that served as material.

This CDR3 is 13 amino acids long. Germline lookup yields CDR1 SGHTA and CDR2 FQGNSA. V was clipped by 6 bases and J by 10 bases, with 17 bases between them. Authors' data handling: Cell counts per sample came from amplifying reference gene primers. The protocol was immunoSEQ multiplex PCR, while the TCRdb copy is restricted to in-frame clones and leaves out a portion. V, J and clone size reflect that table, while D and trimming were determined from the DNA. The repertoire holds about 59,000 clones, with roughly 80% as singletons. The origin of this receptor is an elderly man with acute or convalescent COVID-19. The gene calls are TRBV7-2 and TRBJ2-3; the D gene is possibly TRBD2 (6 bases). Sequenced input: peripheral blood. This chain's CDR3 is CASSHTSGLAQYF. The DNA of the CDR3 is TGTGCCAGCAGTCATACCTCGGGACTGGCGCAGTATTTT.